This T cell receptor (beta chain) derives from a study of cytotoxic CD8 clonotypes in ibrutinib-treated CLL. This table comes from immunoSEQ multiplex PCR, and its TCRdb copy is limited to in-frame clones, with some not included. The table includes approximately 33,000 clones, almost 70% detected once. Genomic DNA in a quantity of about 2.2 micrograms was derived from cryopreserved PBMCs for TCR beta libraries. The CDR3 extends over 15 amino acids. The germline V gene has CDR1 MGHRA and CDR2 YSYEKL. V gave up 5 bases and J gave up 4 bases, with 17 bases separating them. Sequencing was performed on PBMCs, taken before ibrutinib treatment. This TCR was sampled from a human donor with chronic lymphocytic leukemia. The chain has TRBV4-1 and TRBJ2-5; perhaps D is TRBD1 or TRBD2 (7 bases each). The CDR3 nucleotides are TGCGCCAGCAGCTTTACCAGGGGGGAGGGAGAGACCCAGTACTTC. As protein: CASSFTRGEGETQYF.